Shown below are 20 T cell receptor beta chains from a single sample sequenced in a study of blood T cell repertoires in COVID-19 (dated by TCRdb to the early 2020s). Library method: the immunoSEQ multiplex PCR assay. Drawn from immuneACCESS, this table holds only the in-frame rearrangements with V and J called that TCRdb kept. Clones are partly lost; checked studies trace under half to an unresolved V gene and leave the rest unexplained. Across this sample there are around 99,000 clones, with roughly 90% seen only once. The ten largest clones take up roughly 4.9% of the sample. The sequenced sample was peripheral blood. The receptors shown here come from a man aged 40-49 years with active or convalescent COVID-19.

This clone was recorded once. J is TRBJ2-7 and V is TRBV7-8, with TRBD1 matching over 10 bases. The CDR3 covers 16 residues. V was pared by 6 bases and J by 6 bases, with 14 bases of the junction left unmatched. Germline V gene sequence: CDR1 SGHVS, CDR2 FQNEAQ. The CDR3 nucleotides read TGTGCCAGCAGGTCCTATCCGGGACAGGGGACGGGCGAGCAGTACTTC. It encodes CASRSYPGQGTGEQYF.

This rearrangement joins TRBV5-1 to TRBJ1-1, with TRBD1 identical over 9 bases. The germline V gene encodes CDR1 SGHRS and CDR2 YFSETQ. With V trimmed by 5 bases and J by 4 bases, 9 bases remained unmatched. This CDR3 region has 15 residues. The CDR3 DNA is TGCGCCAGCAGTTCACAGGGGGCGTCTGGCACTGAAGCTTTCTTT. The encoded protein is CASSSQGASGTEAFF.

The V gene is TRBV9, the J gene TRBJ1-2; D call uncertain. Deletions cut 0 bases from V and 3 bases from J, with 15 bases between. This CDR3 has 16 amino acids. Germline V CDR1 and CDR2: SGDLS, YYNGEE. The DNA of the CDR3 is TGTGCCAGCAGCGTAGGGCTGCTCTTTAAAGACTATGGCTACACCTTC. Translated: CASSVGLLFKDYGYTF.

This chain uses TRBV4-3 with TRBJ1-4; D gene uncertain. This CDR3 spans 13 amino acids. Per germline, CDR1 LGHNA and CDR2 YSLEER. V lost 3 bases and J 8 bases, leaving 10 bases between the germline ends. CDR3 DNA: TGCGCCAGCAGCCAGCAAGTCGGGGAAAAACTGTTTTTT. This gives the protein CASSQQVGEKLFF.

This chain uses TRBV5-5 with TRBJ2-2; 9 nucleotides line up with TRBD2. The CDR3 is 17 residues long. V gave up 4 bases and J gave up 0 bases; unmatched junction bases: 7. The germline gives CDR1 SGHKS, CDR2 YYEKEE (reference sequence). The CDR3 reads CASSPSLAGTNTGELFF. Written as DNA, the CDR3 is TGTGCCAGCAGCCCTTCCCTAGCGGGGACGAACACCGGGGAGCTGTTTTTT.

The genes are TRBV28 and TRBJ1-1; 7 bases fit TRBD1. The CDR3 has 17 amino acids. The germline V gene encodes CDR1 MDHEN and CDR2 SYDVKM. Trimming removed 6 bases from V and 1 base from J; junction bases left unmatched: 14. The CDR3 protein is CASSPDRAPSPNTEAFF. The DNA for the CDR3 is TGTGCCAGCAGCCCAGACAGGGCCCCCTCCCCGAACACTGAAGCTTTCTTT.

The rearrangement joins TRBV10-1 to TRBJ2-1, with TRBD2 identical over 10 bases. From germline, CDR1 is WNHNN and CDR2 SYGVQD (reference sequence). J gave up 7 bases and V 6 bases, and 9 bases lay outside the gene matches. This CDR3 contains 15 residues. CDR3 loop: CASREAGGVVNEQFF. Written as DNA, the CDR3 is TGCGCCAGCAGGGAAGCGGGAGGGGTGGTTAATGAGCAGTTCTTC.

On this clone: One junction end disagrees with the germline gene, perhaps due to a read error. The chain uses TRBV7-2 and TRBJ2-7, with 12 nucleotides matching TRBD2. The V gene's germline CDR1 is SGHTA and CDR2 FQGNSA. The CDR3 length is 14 residues. For the CDR3, the DNA is TGTGCCAGCAGCCTAGCGGGGGGGGAGTGGGAGCAGTACTTC. It specifies CASSLAGGEWEQYF.

This clone was seen a few times. The chain carries TRBV9 and TRBJ2-2; possible D gene TRBD1, 6 bases. The V gene lost 4 bases and the J gene lost 7 bases, with 14 bases spanning the gap. The CDR3 spans 14 residues. The germline CDR1 and CDR2 sequences are SGDLS and YYNGEE. The CDR3 is CASSLRTDNGELFF. CDR3 sequence (DNA): TGTGCCAGCAGCCTTCGGACAGACAACGGGGAGCTGTTTTTT. The complete variable domain, with remaining parts taken from reference TRBV9 and TRBJ2-2, reads DSGVTQTPKHLITATGQRVTLRCSPRSGDLSVYWYQQSLDQGLQFLIQYYNGEERAKGNILERFSAQQFPDLHSELNLSSLELGDSALYFCASSLRTDNGELFFGEGSRLTVL.

This chain links TRBV24-1 with TRBJ2-7; 10 bases are shared with TRBD1. V lost 1 base and J lost 3; bases outside the gene matches: 5. The CDR3 sequence is 16 residues long. Germline assignment: CDR1 KGHDR and CDR2 SFDVKD. This chain's CDR3 is CATSDFGQGGYYEQYF. CDR3 DNA: TGTGCCACCAGTGATTTCGGACAGGGGGGATACTACGAGCAGTACTTC.

This chain links TRBV4-1 with TRBJ2-7; a weak D match, TRBD1 (6 bases). In germline, CDR1 is MGHRA, CDR2 YSYEKL. V shed 0 bases and J shed 2 bases, with 11 bases lying between them. The CDR3 sequence is 15 residues long. The chain's CDR3 is CASSQERGGPYEQYF. CDR3 sequence (DNA): TGCGCCAGCAGCCAAGAAAGAGGGGGACCCTACGAGCAGTACTTC.

This clone was detected only a few times. The V gene is TRBV11-2, the J gene TRBJ2-3, with 11 nucleotides matching TRBD2. The CDR3 totals 15 residues. Looked up from germline, CDR1 is SGHAT and CDR2 is FQNNGV. The V and J ends lost 5 bases and 5 bases, in that order; junction bases with no gene match: 6. CDR3 residues: CASSMSTSGRDTQYF. The CDR3 nucleotides read TGTGCCAGCAGCATGTCAACTAGCGGGAGAGATACGCAGTATTTT.

The V and J genes are TRBV18 and TRBJ2-5, with TRBD1 matching over 8 bases. V lost 4 bases to trimming and J lost 4 bases; unmatched junction nucleotides: 5. This CDR3 has 14 amino acids. Germline V gives CDR1 KGHSH, CDR2 LQKENI. The CDR3: CASSRPGQVETQYF. The CDR3 nucleotides read TGTGCCAGCTCACGCCCGGGACAGGTAGAGACCCAGTACTTC.

V and J are TRBV7-6 and TRBJ2-7; 11 bases line up with TRBD1. Trimming at V came to 5 bases and at J to 2 bases, leaving 2 bases not matched to a gene. CDR1 SGHVS and CDR2 FNYEAQ come from the germline V gene. This CDR3 is built from 14 residues. The CDR3 coding sequence is TGTGCCAGCAGCCGGACAGGGGGCGCCTACGAGCAGTACTTC. This encodes CASSRTGGAYEQYF.

This sequence joins TRBV19 and TRBJ1-4; D unresolved. The CDR3 covers 13 residues. V lost 7 bases to trimming and J lost 8 bases, with 14 bases between them. Per germline, CDR1 LNHDA and CDR2 SQIVND (reference sequence). DNA of the CDR3: TGTGCCAGTAACCCTAACAGAGGGGAAAAACTGTTTTTT. Translated: CASNPNRGEKLFF.

The CDR3 is CASSYSNGGTDTQYF. As DNA, the CDR3 is TGTGCCAGCAGTTACTCGAACGGGGGGACAGATACGCAGTATTTT. The rearrangement uses TRBV6-5 and TRBJ2-3; 7 bases are shared with TRBD2. The V and J ends lost 0 bases and 3 bases, in that order; junction bases with no gene match: 3. Germline lookup yields CDR1 MNHEY and CDR2 SVGAGI. The CDR3 runs 15 residues.

This chain joins TRBV5-1 and TRBJ1-1; D not certain. V dropped 0 bases and J dropped 2 bases, with 8 bases sitting between them. The CDR3 sequence is 14 residues long. Germline values: CDR1 SGHRS, CDR2 YFSETQ. CDR3 nucleotide sequence: TGCGCCAGCAGCTTGGGGCAGGATAACACTGAAGCTTTCTTT. This encodes CASSLGQDNTEAFF.

The chain employs TRBV7-9 and TRBJ2-1; 7 bases agree with TRBD1. The CDR3 sequence is 15 residues long. V was clipped by 3 bases and J by 4 bases; unmatched bases: 6. Germline assignment: CDR1 SEHNR and CDR2 FQNEAQ (reference sequence). The DNA of the CDR3 is TGTGCCAGCAGCTTCACAGGGGTTCATTACAATGAGCAGTTCTTC. Protein sequence: CASSFTGVHYNEQFF.

The chain joins TRBV6-2 or TRBV6-3 to TRBJ2-1, with 10 nucleotides matching TRBD2. CDR3 length equals 16 residues. V gave up 0 bases and J gave up 4 bases; unmatched junction bases: 3. The germline V gene encodes CDR1 MNHEY and CDR2 SVGEGT. CDR3 sequence (DNA): TGTGCCAGCAGTTACTCGAGGACTAGCGGTTACAATGAGCAGTTCTTC. Residues: CASSYSRTSGYNEQFF.

This chain links TRBV7-3 with TRBJ2-3; D might be TRBD2 (5 bases). Trimming pared 2 bases from V and 5 bases from J, leaving 14 bases between. Germline assignment: CDR1 SGHTA and CDR2 FQGTGA. The CDR3 consists of 15 residues. CDR3 protein: CASSLYSNSGDTQYF. In nucleotides, the CDR3 is TGTGCCAGCAGCTTATATAGCAACAGCGGAGATACGCAGTATTTT.